This is a list of T cell receptor beta chains from one sample in a study of blood T cell repertoires in COVID-19. Using immunoSEQ multiplex PCR, the repertoire was profiled, and TCRdb retains in-frame clones only, with some absent. The table records about 150,000 clones, more than 70% of them present only once. Material: peripheral blood. The receptors were sampled from a man between 50 and 59 years old who had recovered from COVID-19. Both conserved end residues are part of each CDR3. Fields, in order: V gene, D gene, J gene, CDR3 protein, CDR3 DNA. D genes are given only for firm matches.

v_call: TRBV7-3; d_call: -; j_call: TRBJ2-4; cdr3_aa: CASSLMGGATPAKNIQYF; cdr3_nt: TGTGCCAGCAGCTTAATGGGGGGGGCGACCCCAGCCAAAAACATTCAGTACTTC
v_call: TRBV6-2/TRBV6-3; d_call: TRBD1; j_call: TRBJ1-2; cdr3_aa: CASSPTGVSGYTF; cdr3_nt: TGTGCCAGCAGCCCGACAGGGGTCTCTGGCTACACCTTC
v_call: TRBV7-6; d_call: TRBD2; j_call: TRBJ2-2; cdr3_aa: CASSLSSGGRTGELFF; cdr3_nt: TGTGCCAGCAGCTTATCGAGCGGGGGAAGGACCGGGGAGCTGTTTTTT
v_call: TRBV2; d_call: -; j_call: TRBJ2-1; cdr3_aa: CASSNLGYNEQFF; cdr3_nt: TGTGCCAGCAGTAATCTAGGCTACAATGAGCAGTTCTTC
v_call: TRBV7-6; d_call: TRBD1; j_call: TRBJ2-6; cdr3_aa: CASSPWTGDITGANVLTF; cdr3_nt: TGTGCCAGCAGCCCCTGGACAGGGGATATAACCGGGGCCAACGTCCTGACTTTC
v_call: TRBV12-3/TRBV12-4; d_call: TRBD1; j_call: TRBJ1-5; cdr3_aa: CASSLTGSQPQHF; cdr3_nt: TGTGCCAGCAGTTTGACAGGGAGTCAGCCCCAGCATTTT
v_call: TRBV6-5; d_call: -; j_call: TRBJ1-1; cdr3_aa: CASSYLAFTEAFF; cdr3_nt: TGTGCCAGCAGTTATTTGGCCTTCACTGAAGCTTTCTTT
v_call: TRBV4-2; d_call: TRBD2; j_call: TRBJ2-3; cdr3_aa: CASSSGGLDTDTQYF; cdr3_nt: TGTGCCAGCAGCTCGGGGGGGCTCGACACAGATACGCAGTATTTT
v_call: TRBV19; d_call: -; j_call: TRBJ2-1; cdr3_aa: CASSIRSRARNSYNEQFF; cdr3_nt: TGTGCCAGTAGTATAAGGTCGAGGGCCCGTAACTCCTACAATGAGCAGTTCTTC
v_call: TRBV2; d_call: TRBD2; j_call: TRBJ2-2; cdr3_aa: CASRHTSGGAPNTGELFF; cdr3_nt: TGTGCCAGCAGACATACTAGCGGGGGGGCCCCAAACACCGGGGAGCTGTTTTTT
v_call: TRBV18; d_call: TRBD1; j_call: TRBJ1-5; cdr3_aa: CASSPGRGLEKPQHF; cdr3_nt: TGTGCCAGCTCACCAGGCAGGGGGCTGGAAAAGCCCCAGCATTTT